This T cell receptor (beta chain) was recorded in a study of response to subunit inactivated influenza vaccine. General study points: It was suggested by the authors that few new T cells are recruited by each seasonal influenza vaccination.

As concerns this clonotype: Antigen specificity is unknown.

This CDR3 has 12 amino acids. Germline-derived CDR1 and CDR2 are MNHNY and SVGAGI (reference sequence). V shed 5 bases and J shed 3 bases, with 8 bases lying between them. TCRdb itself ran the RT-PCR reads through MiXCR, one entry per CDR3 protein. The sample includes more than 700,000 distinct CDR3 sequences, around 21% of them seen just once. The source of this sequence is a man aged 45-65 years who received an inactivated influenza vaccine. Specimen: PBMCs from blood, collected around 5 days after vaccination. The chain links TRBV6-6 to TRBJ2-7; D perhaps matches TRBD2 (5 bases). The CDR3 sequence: CASSTDYYEQYF. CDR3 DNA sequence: TGTGCCAGCAGTACCGACTACTACGAGCAGTACTTC.